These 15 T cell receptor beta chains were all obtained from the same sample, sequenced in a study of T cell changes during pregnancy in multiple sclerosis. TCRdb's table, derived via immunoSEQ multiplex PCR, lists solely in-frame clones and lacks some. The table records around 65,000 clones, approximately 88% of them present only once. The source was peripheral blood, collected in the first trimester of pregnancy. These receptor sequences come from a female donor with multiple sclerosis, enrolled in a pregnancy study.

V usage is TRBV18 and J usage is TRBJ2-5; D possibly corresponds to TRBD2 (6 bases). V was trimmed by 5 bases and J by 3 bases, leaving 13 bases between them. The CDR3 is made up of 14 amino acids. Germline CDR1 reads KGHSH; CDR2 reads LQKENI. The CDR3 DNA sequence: TGTGCCAGCTCATCTGGGGGAGGCGAAGAGACCCAGTACTTC. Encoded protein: CASSSGGGEETQYF.

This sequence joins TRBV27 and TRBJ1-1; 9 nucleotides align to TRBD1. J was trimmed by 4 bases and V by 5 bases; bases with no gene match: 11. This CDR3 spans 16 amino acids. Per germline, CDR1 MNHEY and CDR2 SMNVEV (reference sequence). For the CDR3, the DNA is TGTGCCAGCAGTCCTCTTCGTGACAGGGGGGTCACTGAAGCTTTCTTT. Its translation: CASSPLRDRGVTEAFF.

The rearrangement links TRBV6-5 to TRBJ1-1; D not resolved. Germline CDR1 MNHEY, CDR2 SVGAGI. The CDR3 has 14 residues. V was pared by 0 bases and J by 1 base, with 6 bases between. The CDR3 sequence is CASSYSPGNTEAFF. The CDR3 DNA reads TGTGCCAGCAGTTACTCTCCCGGGAACACTGAAGCTTTCTTT.

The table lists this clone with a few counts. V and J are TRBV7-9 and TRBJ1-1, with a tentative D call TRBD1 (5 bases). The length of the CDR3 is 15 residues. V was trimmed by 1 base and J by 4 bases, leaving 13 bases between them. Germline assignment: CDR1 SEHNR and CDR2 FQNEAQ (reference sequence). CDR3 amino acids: CASSLVSGKATEAFF. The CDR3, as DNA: TGTGCCAGCAGCTTAGTTTCAGGGAAAGCCACTGAAGCTTTCTTT.

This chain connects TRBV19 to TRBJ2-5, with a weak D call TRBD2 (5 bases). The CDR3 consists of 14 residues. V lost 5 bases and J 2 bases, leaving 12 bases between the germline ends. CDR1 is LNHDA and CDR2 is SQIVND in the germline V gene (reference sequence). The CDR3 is CASSHGLGQETQYF. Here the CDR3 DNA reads TGTGCCAGTAGTCACGGACTGGGTCAAGAGACCCAGTACTTC.

CDR3 bases: TGTGCCAGCAGCGGAGAGACTAGCGGGGCAGATACGCAGTATTTT. It codes for CASSGETSGADTQYF. The J gene is TRBJ2-3, the V gene TRBV9; 11 positions match TRBD2. This CDR3 spans 15 amino acids. The germline V gene has CDR1 SGDLS and CDR2 YYNGEE. V shed 3 bases, J shed 4 bases, and the junction held 4 bases outside the gene matches.

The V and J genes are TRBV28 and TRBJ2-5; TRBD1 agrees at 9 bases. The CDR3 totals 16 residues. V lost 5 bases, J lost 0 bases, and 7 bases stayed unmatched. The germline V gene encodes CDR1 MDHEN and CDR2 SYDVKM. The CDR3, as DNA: TGTGCCAGCAGTCCGCCGGGACAGGGAGACCAAGAGACCCAGTACTTC. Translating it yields CASSPPGQGDQETQYF.

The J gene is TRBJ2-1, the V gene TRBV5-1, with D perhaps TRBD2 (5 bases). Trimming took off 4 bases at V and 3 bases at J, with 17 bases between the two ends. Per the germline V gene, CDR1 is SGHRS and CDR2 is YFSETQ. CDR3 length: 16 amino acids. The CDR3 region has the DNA TGCGCCAGCAGCCAAAAACTAGAGTCGATCTACAATGAGCAGTTCTTC. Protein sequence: CASSQKLESIYNEQFF.

The CDR3 here is CASSQSRNQLYGYTF. CDR3 sequence (DNA): TGCGCCAGCAGCCAATCCCGCAACCAACTCTATGGCTACACCTTC. This chain uses TRBV4-3 with TRBJ1-2; D unresolved. CDR1 is LGHNA, CDR2 YSLEER, per germline. V dropped 2 bases and J dropped 4 bases, with 14 bases sitting between them. The CDR3 is 15 amino acids.

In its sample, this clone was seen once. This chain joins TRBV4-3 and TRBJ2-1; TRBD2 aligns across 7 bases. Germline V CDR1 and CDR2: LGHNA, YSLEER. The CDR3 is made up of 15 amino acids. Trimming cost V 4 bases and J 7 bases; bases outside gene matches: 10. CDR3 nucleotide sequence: TGCGCCAGCAGCCCCTGGGCTAGCGGAGGGAATGAGCAGTTCTTC. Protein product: CASSPWASGGNEQFF.

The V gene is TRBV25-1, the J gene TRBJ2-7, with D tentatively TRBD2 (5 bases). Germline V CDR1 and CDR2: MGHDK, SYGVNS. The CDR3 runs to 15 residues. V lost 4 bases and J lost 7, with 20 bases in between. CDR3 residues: CASSAIGLAVEEQYF. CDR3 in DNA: TGTGCCAGCAGTGCCATTGGGCTAGCTGTGGAAGAGCAGTACTTC.

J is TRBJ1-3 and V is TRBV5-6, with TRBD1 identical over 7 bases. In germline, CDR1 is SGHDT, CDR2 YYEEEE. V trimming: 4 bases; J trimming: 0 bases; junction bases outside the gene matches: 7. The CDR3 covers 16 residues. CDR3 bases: TGTGCCAGCAGCCGGGCCGGGACAGCCTCTGGAAACACCATATATTTT. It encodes CASSRAGTASGNTIYF.

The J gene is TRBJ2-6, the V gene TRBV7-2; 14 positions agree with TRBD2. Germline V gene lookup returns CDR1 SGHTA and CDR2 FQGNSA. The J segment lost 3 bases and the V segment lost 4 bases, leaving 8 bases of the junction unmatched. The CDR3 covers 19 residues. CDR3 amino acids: CASSYRSTSGRGGANVLTF. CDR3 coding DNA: TGTGCCAGCAGCTACCGATCGACTAGCGGGAGGGGTGGGGCCAACGTCCTGACTTTC.

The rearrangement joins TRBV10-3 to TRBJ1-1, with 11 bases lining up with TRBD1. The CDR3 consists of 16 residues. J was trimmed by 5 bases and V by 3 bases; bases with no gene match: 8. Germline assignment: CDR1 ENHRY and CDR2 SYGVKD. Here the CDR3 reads CAISDLDRGLGTEAFF. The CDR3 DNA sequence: TGTGCCATCAGTGACTTGGACAGGGGGCTCGGTACTGAAGCTTTCTTT.

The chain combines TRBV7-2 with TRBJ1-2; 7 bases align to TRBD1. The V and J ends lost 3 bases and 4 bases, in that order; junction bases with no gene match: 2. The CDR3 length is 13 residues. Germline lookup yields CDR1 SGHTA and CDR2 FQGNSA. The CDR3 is CASSLGQSYGYTF. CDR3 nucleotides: TGTGCCAGCAGCTTGGGACAGAGCTATGGCTACACCTTC.